One T cell receptor (beta chain) is described in this entry. This specimen comes from a study of CD8+CD57+ T cells in acquired aplastic anemia. TCR beta VDJ combinations and CDR3 sequences were profiled from genomic DNA. MiXCR, run by TCRdb on the reads, gives a single entry per CDR3 protein. The repertoire holds 150,000 to 200,000 distinct CDR3 sequences, 64% seen once, with just over 45% in the top ten. The CDR3 consists of 15 residues. The germline CDR1 and CDR2 sequences are SEHNR and FQNEAQ (reference sequence). V was cut by 5 bases and J by 2 bases, with 16 bases left in between. Sequencing input: sorted CD4+, CD8+, or CD8+CD57+ T cells (not recorded which) from PBMCs. V is TRBV7-9 and J is TRBJ2-7, with D unresolved. The clonotype originates from a human donor with severe aplastic anemia or a healthy control (not recorded which). CDR3 protein: CASSPSFGPTYEQYF. CDR3 coding DNA: TGTGCCAGCAGCCCCAGTTTTGGACCCACCTACGAGCAGTACTTC. The full variable domain, its missing parts supplied by reference TRBV7-9 and TRBJ2-7, is DTGVSQNPRHKITKRGQNVTFRCDPISEHNRLYWYRQTLGQGPEFLTYFQNEAQLEKSRLLSDRFSAERPKGSFSTLEIQRTEQGDSAMYLCASSPSFGPTYEQYFGPGTRLTVT.